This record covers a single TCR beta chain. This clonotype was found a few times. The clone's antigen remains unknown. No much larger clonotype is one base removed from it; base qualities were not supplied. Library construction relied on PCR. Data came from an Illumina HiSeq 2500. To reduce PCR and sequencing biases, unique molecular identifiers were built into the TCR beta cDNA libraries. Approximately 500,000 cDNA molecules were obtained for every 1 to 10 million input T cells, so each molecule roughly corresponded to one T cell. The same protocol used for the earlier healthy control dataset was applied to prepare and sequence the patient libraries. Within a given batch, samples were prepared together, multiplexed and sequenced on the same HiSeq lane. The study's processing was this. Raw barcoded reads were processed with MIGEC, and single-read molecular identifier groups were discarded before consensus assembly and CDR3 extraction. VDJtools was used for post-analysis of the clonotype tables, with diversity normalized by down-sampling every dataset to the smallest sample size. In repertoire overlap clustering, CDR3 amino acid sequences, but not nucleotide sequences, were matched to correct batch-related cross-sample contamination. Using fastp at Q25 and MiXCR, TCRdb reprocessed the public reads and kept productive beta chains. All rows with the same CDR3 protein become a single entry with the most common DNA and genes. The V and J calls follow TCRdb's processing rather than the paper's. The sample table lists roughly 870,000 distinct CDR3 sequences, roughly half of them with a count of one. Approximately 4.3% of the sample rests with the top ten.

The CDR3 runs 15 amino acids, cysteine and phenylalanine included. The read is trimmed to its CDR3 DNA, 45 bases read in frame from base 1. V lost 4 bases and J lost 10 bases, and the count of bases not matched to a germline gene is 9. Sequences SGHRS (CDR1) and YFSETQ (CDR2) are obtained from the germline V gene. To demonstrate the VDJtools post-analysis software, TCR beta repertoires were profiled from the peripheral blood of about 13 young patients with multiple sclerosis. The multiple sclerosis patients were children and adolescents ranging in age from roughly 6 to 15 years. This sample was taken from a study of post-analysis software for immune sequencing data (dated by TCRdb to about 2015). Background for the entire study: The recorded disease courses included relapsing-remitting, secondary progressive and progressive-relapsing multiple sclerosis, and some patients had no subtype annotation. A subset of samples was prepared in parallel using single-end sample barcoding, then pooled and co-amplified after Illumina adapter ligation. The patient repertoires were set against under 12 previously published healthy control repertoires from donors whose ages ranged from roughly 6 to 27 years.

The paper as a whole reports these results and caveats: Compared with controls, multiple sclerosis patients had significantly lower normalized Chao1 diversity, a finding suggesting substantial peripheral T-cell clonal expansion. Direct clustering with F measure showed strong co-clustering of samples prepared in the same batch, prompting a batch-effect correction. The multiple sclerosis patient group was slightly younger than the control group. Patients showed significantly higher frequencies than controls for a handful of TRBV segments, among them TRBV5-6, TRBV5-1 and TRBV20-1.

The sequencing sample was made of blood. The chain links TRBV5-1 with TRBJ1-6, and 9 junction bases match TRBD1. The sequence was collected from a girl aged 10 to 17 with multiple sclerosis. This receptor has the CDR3 CASSHGTGTGSPLHF. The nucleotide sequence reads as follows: TGCGCCAGCAGCCACGGGACAGGGACGGGGTCACCCCTCCACTTT.